These T cell receptor beta chains were read from a single sample in a study of response to subunit inactivated influenza vaccine. A single record per CDR3 protein comes from TCRdb applying MiXCR to the RT-PCR reads. The sample lists 150,000 or so distinct CDR3 sequences, about 10% occurring once. The source was CD8+ T cells sorted from PBMCs, collected around 25 months after vaccination. The receptors originated from a man between 50 and 69 years old who received an inactivated influenza vaccine. CDR3s include the opening cysteine and the closing phenylalanine or tryptophan. The D gene is left open where the match is weak. Clone sizes are given selectively: once, few, many, or a class where the clone is expanded.

J gene,V gene,clone size,D gene,CDR3 DNA,CDR3 protein
TRBJ2-1,TRBV6-2/TRBV6-3,few,TRBD2,TGTGCCAGCAGTTACTCTGGACTAGCGGGAAACAATGAGCAGTTCTTC,CASSYSGLAGNNEQFF
TRBJ2-7,TRBV12-3/TRBV12-4,once,NA,TGTGCCAGCAGTTTAGTGGGTACCCACGAGCAGTACTTC,CASSLVGTHEQYF
TRBJ2-2,TRBV4-3,few,NA,TGCGCCAGCAGCCCAAACCCAGGAACCGGGGAGCTGTTTTTT,CASSPNPGTGELFF
TRBJ1-1,TRBV13,NA,NA,TGTGCCAGCAGCTTGTCCACAGCCAGTATGAACACTGAAGCTTTCTTT,CASSLSTASMNTEAFF
TRBJ2-2,TRBV7-9,NA,NA,TGTGCCAGCAGCGCCCTCCCGTCCGGGGAGCTGTTTTTT,CASSALPSGELFF
TRBJ2-1,TRBV28,NA,NA,TGTGCCAGCAGTTTATATCCGACCAAATCCTTCTACAATGAGCAGTTCTTC,CASSLYPTKSFYNEQFF
TRBJ2-1,TRBV27,NA,NA,TGTGCCAGCAGTTTATTTCAGCGGAACTCCTACAATGAGCAGTTCTTC,CASSLFQRNSYNEQFF
TRBJ1-1,TRBV6-1,few,TRBD1,TGTGCCAGCAGTAGGACAGGGCTGGTGAACACTGAAGCTTTCTTT,CASSRTGLVNTEAFF
TRBJ2-1,TRBV19,once,NA,TGTGCCAGTACCCCCGACACGAGCTCCTACAATGAGCAGTTCTTC,CASTPDTSSYNEQFF
TRBJ2-2,TRBV6-5,few,NA,TGTGCCAGCAGTTACGGGACCCTCCCCGGGGAGCTGTTTTTT,CASSYGTLPGELFF
TRBJ2-7,TRBV27,few,NA,TGTGCCAGCAGTTTGTCAGGGCGAGAGCAGTACTTC,CASSLSGREQYF
TRBJ2-5,TRBV7-9,few,NA,TGTGCCAGCAGCTTAGCGGCGGGAGAGACCCAGTACTTC,CASSLAAGETQYF
TRBJ1-1,TRBV11-2,few,NA,TGTGCCAGCAGCCTGACCCCCCTCAACACTGAAGCTTTCTTT,CASSLTPLNTEAFF
TRBJ2-3,TRBV7-6,NA,NA,TGTGCCAGCAGCTTAAACAGCCCTAGCACAGATACGCAGTATTTT,CASSLNSPSTDTQYF
TRBJ1-1,TRBV29-1,many,NA,TGCAGCGTTGTTGAGGGTACGAACACTGAAGCTTTCTTT,CSVVEGTNTEAFF
TRBJ2-1,TRBV5-6,many,NA,TGTGCCAGCAGCCGACAGCTCAATGAGCAGTTCTTC,CASSRQLNEQFF
TRBJ2-3,TRBV7-9,few,TRBD2,TGTGCCAGCAGCTACTCGGGGGGGCATACAGATACGCAGTATTTT,CASSYSGGHTDTQYF
TRBJ2-2,TRBV7-9,few,NA,TGTGCCAGCAGCTTATCAGGGGATAGGACCGGGGAGCTGTTTTTT,CASSLSGDRTGELFF
TRBJ2-1,TRBV10-2,NA,TRBD2,TGCGCCAGCATTCCCGGGACTAGGCGCACATTAGAGCAGTTCTTC,CASIPGTRRTLEQFF
TRBJ2-1,TRBV12-3/TRBV12-4,NA,NA,TGTGCCAGCAGTTCCCGGGAAAACTTCTACAATGAGCAGTTCTTC,CASSSRENFYNEQFF
TRBJ2-2,TRBV25-1,many,NA,TGTGCCAGCAGTAATTGGTTGAACACCGGGGAGCTGTTTTTT,CASSNWLNTGELFF
TRBJ2-1,TRBV12-3/TRBV12-4,NA,TRBD2,TGTGCCAGCAGTTTATTTAGCGGGACCAACAATGAGCAGTTCTTC,CASSLFSGTNNEQFF
TRBJ2-1,TRBV27,many,NA,TGTGCCAGCAGCTGGGCCAGCTCCTACAATGAGCAGTTCTTC,CASSWASSYNEQFF
TRBJ2-7,TRBV28,many,NA,TGTGCCAGCAGCTATACCTACGAGCAGTACTTC,CASSYTYEQYF
TRBJ2-7,TRBV5-6,NA,NA,TGTGCCAGCAGCTTCCGACCGTGGGACGCCTCCTACGAGCAGTACTTC,CASSFRPWDASYEQYF
TRBJ1-1,TRBV27,many,NA,TGTGCCAGCAGTTTAGGCGGGGCGGCCACTGAAGCTTTCTTT,CASSLGGAATEAFF
TRBJ2-7,TRBV7-9,NA,TRBD1,TGTGCCAGCAGCTTAGGGGGACAGGGGCCCGAGCAGTACTTC,CASSLGGQGPEQYF
TRBJ2-7,TRBV4-3,many,TRBD1,TGCGCCAGCAGCCAAGGACAGGGGGTCCACGAGCAGTACTTC,CASSQGQGVHEQYF
TRBJ2-7,TRBV11-2,few,NA,TGTGCCAGCAGCTTACACACTGTCGTTTCCGATTTTAGAGGGGAGCAGTACTTC,CASSLHTVVSDFRGEQYF
TRBJ1-4,TRBV24-1,NA,NA,TGTGCCACCAGTTATAATGAAAAACTGTTTTTT,CATSYNEKLFF
TRBJ2-2,TRBV2,few,NA,TGTGCCAGCAGTGAAGTCGACGAGACGAACACCGGGGAGCTGTTTTTT,CASSEVDETNTGELFF
TRBJ1-5,TRBV7-2,NA,TRBD1,TGTGCCAGCAGCTCACAGGGGGCTTGGCCCCAGCATTTT,CASSSQGAWPQHF
TRBJ2-7,TRBV12-3/TRBV12-4,few,NA,TGTGCCAGCAGTTTGGGTCGCACCGAGCAGTACTTC,CASSLGRTEQYF
TRBJ2-1,TRBV28,many,TRBD2,TGTGCCAGCAGTTTCCTCCTAGCGGGAAAAAATGAGCAGTTCTTC,CASSFLLAGKNEQFF
TRBJ2-7,TRBV20-1,many,NA,TGCAGTGCTAGAGGTAGAAACACTTTCTACGAGCAGTACTTC,CSARGRNTFYEQYF
TRBJ2-7,TRBV6-5,few,TRBD2,TGTGCCAGCAGTTACTCGAGTCTAGCGGACTCCTACGAGCAGTACTTC,CASSYSSLADSYEQYF
TRBJ1-4,TRBV5-6,NA,TRBD1,TGTGCCACCGACGGGACAGGGATGCGACGGGAAAAACTGTTTTTT,CATDGTGMRREKLFF
TRBJ1-3,TRBV28,few,NA,TGTGCCAGCAGCCCCGACAGCTACTCTGGAAACACCATATATTTT,CASSPDSYSGNTIYF
TRBJ2-7,TRBV6-6,medium-sized,NA,TGTGCCAGCAGTTACTCCTTGGCAGAGCAGTACTTC,CASSYSLAEQYF
TRBJ2-1,TRBV13,few,TRBD2,TGTGCCAGCAGCCCTCGGACTAGCGGGGACTCCTACAATGAGCAGTTCTTC,CASSPRTSGDSYNEQFF
TRBJ2-3,TRBV4-3,NA,NA,TGCGCCAGCAGCCAAGACGGACCGTCCGGAGTTGATACGCAGTATTTT,CASSQDGPSGVDTQYF
TRBJ2-2,TRBV14,NA,TRBD2,TGTGCCAGCAGCCAAGATAGCGGGTCGTACCGGGAGCTGTTTTTT,CASSQDSGSYRELFF
TRBJ2-7,TRBV12-3/TRBV12-4,once,TRBD2,TGTGCCAGCAGTTTAACTGGGGCTAGCGGGAACCACTACGAGCAGTACTTC,CASSLTGASGNHYEQYF
TRBJ2-2,TRBV6-2/TRBV6-3,NA,NA,TGTGCCAGCAGTCCCATCCAAGAGACCGGGGAGCTGTTTTTT,CASSPIQETGELFF
TRBJ2-1,TRBV20-1,NA,TRBD2,TGCAGTGCTAGAGATCACGGGGGGGGCCACTCCTACAATGAGCAGTTCTTC,CSARDHGGGHSYNEQFF